These 21 T cell receptor beta chains came from one sample sequenced in a study of cytomegalovirus exposure and HLA in healthy donors. The PCR ran on 60 Vbeta and 13 Jbeta primers. Sequencing used immunoSEQ multiplex PCR; TCRdb keeps in-frame clones, though not all of them. This table has some 190,000 clones, approximately 80% appearing once. The source material was PBMCs. These receptors all come from a male donor in good health and CMV-seronegative.

The rearrangement joins TRBV4-3 to TRBJ2-3, with D possibly being TRBD2 (5 bases). V dropped 0 bases and J dropped 0 bases, with 13 bases sitting between them. The CDR3 loop spans 17 amino acids. The germline V gene has CDR1 LGHNA and CDR2 YSLEER. The CDR3 DNA reads TGCGCCAGCAGCCAAGATTCGGCGGGTCCTAGCACAGATACGCAGTATTTT. Its translation is CASSQDSAGPSTDTQYF.

The count of this clone is one. The rearrangement joins TRBV4-1 to TRBJ2-2; 10 bases agree with TRBD1. Germline V gene lookup returns CDR1 MGHRA and CDR2 YSYEKL. This CDR3 contains 17 residues. The V segment lost 6 bases and the J segment 3 bases; nucleotides outside the gene matches: 10. This CDR3 reads CASSPRGQGLDTGELFF. The CDR3 nucleotides are TGCGCCAGCAGTCCAAGGGGACAGGGGCTCGACACCGGGGAGCTGTTTTTT.

V gene TRBV6-6 combines with J gene TRBJ2-7; TRBD1 agrees at 7 bases. Trimming cost V 6 bases and J 4 bases; bases outside gene matches: 6. Germline V gives CDR1 MNHNY, CDR2 SVGAGI (reference sequence). CDR3 length equals 13 residues. Written as DNA, the CDR3 is TGTGCCAGCAGCCAGGGACAGAGTTACGAGCAGTACTTC. Its protein is CASSQGQSYEQYF.

With respect to this clone: The junction departs from germline at one end; a sequencing error may be responsible. This chain uses TRBV6-5 with TRBJ1-1, with D tentatively TRBD1 (6 bases). The V gene's germline CDR1 is MNHEY and CDR2 SVGAGI. CDR3 length equals 14 residues. The CDR3 here is CASGRAGADTEAFF. For the CDR3, the DNA is TGCGCCAGCGGAAGGGCGGGGGCCGACACTGAAGCTTTCTTT.

The chain is built from TRBV5-6 and TRBJ2-7, with D perhaps matching TRBD2 (6 bases). Germline assignment: CDR1 SGHDT and CDR2 YYEEEE. The CDR3 is 14 residues long. V was cut by 2 bases and J by 3 bases, with 12 bases left in between. In DNA form, the CDR3 reads TGTGCCAGCAGCTTCTGGAGGGGTCACTACGAGCAGTACTTC. Translated: CASSFWRGHYEQYF.

V and J are TRBV27 and TRBJ2-2, with 8 positions matching TRBD1. This CDR3 has 18 amino acids. With V trimmed by 5 bases and J by 4 bases, 15 bases remained unmatched. The germline gives CDR1 MNHEY, CDR2 SMNVEV (reference sequence). The CDR3 DNA follows: TGTGCCAGCAGTGCTTATTTTCTAGGACAGGGCGGCACCGGGGAGCTGTTTTTT. It translates to CASSAYFLGQGGTGELFF.

The V call is TRBV6-4, the J call TRBJ2-1; 8 nucleotides line up with TRBD2. V was clipped by 0 bases and J by 4 bases; unmatched bases: 2. Germline V gene lookup returns CDR1 MRHNA and CDR2 SNTAGT. This CDR3 is built from 15 residues. CDR3 sequence: CASSDSAGGYNEQFF. The CDR3 region has the DNA TGTGCCAGCAGTGACTCTGCGGGGGGATACAATGAGCAGTTCTTC.

On this clone: Other DNA sequences within the sample encode an identical CDR3. The chain joins TRBV18 to TRBJ1-3, with D perhaps TRBD1 (5 bases). The CDR3 is made up of 15 amino acids. In germline, CDR1 is KGHSH, CDR2 LQKENI. With 1 base removed from V and 0 bases from J, the gap between germline ends came to 7 bases. The CDR3 bases are TGTGCCAGCTCACCACGGGGGGGCTCTGGAAACACCATATATTTT. Protein: CASSPRGGSGNTIYF.

This chain uses TRBV6-1 with TRBJ2-1, with TRBD2 matching 7 bases. The V and J ends lost 4 bases and 6 bases, in that order; junction bases with no gene match: 9. CDR1 and CDR2 (germline): MNHNS, SASEGT. This CDR3 has 15 residues. The CDR3 sequence: CASSVEGGPINEQFF. In DNA, the CDR3 is TGTGCCAGCAGTGTGGAGGGAGGGCCCATCAATGAGCAGTTCTTC.

The rearrangement uses TRBV5-1 and TRBJ2-1; D is ambiguous. Deletions cut 0 bases from V and 3 bases from J, with 4 bases between. Germline CDR1 and CDR2: SGHRS and YFSETQ. The CDR3 is 13 residues long. Written as DNA, the CDR3 is TGCGCCAGCAGCTTGGGAGACTACAATGAGCAGTTCTTC. Translated, it gives CASSLGDYNEQFF. The entire variable domain, with the rest obtained from reference TRBV5-1 and TRBJ2-1, is as follows: KAGVTQTPRYLIKTRGQQVTLSCSPISGHRSVSWYQQTPGQGLQFLFEYFSETQRNKGNFPGRFSGRQFSNSRSEMNVSTLELGDSALYLCASSLGDYNEQFFGPGTRLTVL.

This sequence joins TRBV15 and TRBJ2-5; 8 nucleotides match TRBD1. The J call is in doubt because the DNA end fits TRBJ2-7 better. The CDR3 is 16 residues long. Germline assignment: CDR1 LNHNV and CDR2 YYDKDF (reference sequence). The CDR3 DNA sequence: TGTGCCACCAGCAGGGACGGGCGACAGGGGACCTACGAGCAGTACTTC. It codes for CATSRDGRQGTYEQYF.

The chain carries TRBV4-2 and TRBJ1-6; a possible D gene is TRBD1 (6 bases). The CDR3 has 15 amino acids. V was cut by 0 bases and J by 7 bases, with 10 bases left in between. CDR1 and CDR2 from the germline V gene are LGHNA and YNFKEQ. CDR3 in DNA: TGTGCCAGCAGCCAAGAGGGACAACTGAATTCACCCCTCCACTTT. Translated: CASSQEGQLNSPLHF.

The rearrangement links TRBV19 to TRBJ1-4, with 8 nucleotides matching TRBD1. CDR1 LNHDA and CDR2 SQIVND come from the germline V gene (reference sequence). The CDR3 length is 15 residues. Unmatched junction bases numbered 4, after V lost 4 bases and J lost 3 bases. CDR3 nucleotide sequence: TGTGCCAGTAGTACCCCAGGGGGCCCTAATGAAAAACTGTTTTTT. The encoded protein is CASSTPGGPNEKLFF.

The genes are TRBV6-1 and TRBJ1-2; D may be TRBD1 (5 bases). V was shortened by 4 bases and J by 8 bases, with 20 bases between the two germline ends. This CDR3 spans 15 amino acids. Germline CDR1 is MNHNS and CDR2 is SASEGT. CDR3 residues: CASSARDLGGRGYTF. The CDR3 DNA sequence: TGTGCCAGCAGTGCCCGGGACTTGGGGGGTCGAGGCTACACCTTC.

The CDR3: CASSLSGDVQPQHF. CDR3 in DNA: TGTGCCAGCAGTTTATCGGGAGACGTCCAGCCCCAGCATTTT. J is TRBJ1-5 and V is TRBV27; D unresolved. The V and J ends lost 0 bases and 7 bases respectively, with 10 bases between them. This CDR3 has 14 residues. Germline values: CDR1 MNHEY, CDR2 SMNVEV (reference sequence).

This sequence joins TRBV7-2 and TRBJ1-5, with TRBD1 as a possible D gene (5 bases). Germline lookup yields CDR1 SGHTA and CDR2 FQGNSA. V was trimmed by 4 bases and J by 4 bases, leaving 14 bases between them. The CDR3 sequence is 15 residues long. The CDR3 region is CASSSAGRVNQPQHF. Here the CDR3 DNA reads TGTGCCAGCAGCTCAGCGGGCAGGGTGAATCAGCCCCAGCATTTT.

The chain recombines TRBV18 with TRBJ1-1; TRBD1 matches 7 bases. The CDR3 runs to 15 residues. CDR1 is KGHSH and CDR2 is LQKENI in the germline V gene. With V trimmed by 2 bases and J by 4 bases, 7 bases remained unmatched. The CDR3 is CASSPNQGVSTEAFF. CDR3 bases: TGTGCCAGCTCACCAAACCAGGGGGTTAGCACTGAAGCTTTCTTT.

The chain uses TRBV15 and TRBJ2-2; 8 nucleotides line up with TRBD1. The germline V gene encodes CDR1 LNHNV and CDR2 YYDKDF (reference sequence). V gave up 5 bases and J gave up 0 bases; unmatched junction bases: 11. The CDR3 length is 18 residues. CDR3 protein: CATSAPWGQDSNTGELFF. CDR3 DNA: TGTGCCACCAGCGCACCGTGGGGACAGGACTCGAACACCGGGGAGCTGTTTTTT.

The chain couples TRBV5-1 to TRBJ1-4; D is perhaps TRBD1 (5 bases). Trimming shortened V by 0 bases and J by 6 bases, and 9 bases separated the two germline ends. The germline CDR1 and CDR2 sequences are SGHRS and YFSETQ. This CDR3 has 14 amino acids. The CDR3 bases are TGCGCCAGCAGCTTGGGTACGGGGGATGAAAAACTGTTTTTT. This encodes CASSLGTGDEKLFF.

This chain links TRBV7-2 with TRBJ2-5; perhaps TRBD2 as D (6 bases). The DNA end is a closer match to TRBJ2-7, so the J assignment may be wrong. Germline assignment: CDR1 SGHTA and CDR2 FQGNSA. The CDR3 has 14 residues. In DNA form, the CDR3 reads TGTGCCAGCAGCTTGGGACTGGGATCCTACGAGCAGTACTTC. It specifies CASSLGLGSYEQYF.

This sequence joins TRBV6-1 and TRBJ2-7, with D possibly matching TRBD2 (7 bases). From germline, CDR1 is MNHNS and CDR2 SASEGT. The CDR3 is 15 amino acids. V lost 7 bases and J 0 bases, leaving 16 bases between the germline ends. This CDR3 is CASKGGRESSYEQYF. As DNA, the CDR3 is TGTGCCAGCAAAGGGGGGAGGGAGAGCTCCTACGAGCAGTACTTC.